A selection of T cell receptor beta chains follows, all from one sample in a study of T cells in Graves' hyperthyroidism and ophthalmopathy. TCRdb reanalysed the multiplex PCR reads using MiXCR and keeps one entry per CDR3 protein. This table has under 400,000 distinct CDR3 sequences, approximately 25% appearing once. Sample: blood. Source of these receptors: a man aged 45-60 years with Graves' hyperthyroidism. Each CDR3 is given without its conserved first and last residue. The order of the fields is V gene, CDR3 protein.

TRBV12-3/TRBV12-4 ASSSPGPYNEQF
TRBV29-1 SVVQGNYGYT
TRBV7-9 ASSLVGGNSYEQY
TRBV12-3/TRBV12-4 ASLGPHNEQF
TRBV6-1 ASISVGTGELF
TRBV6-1 ASSASGTGTYEQY
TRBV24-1 ATSGPLPSSISPLH
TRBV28 ASSLFPGVGETQY
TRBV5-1 ASSLRPSGQGGNEQF
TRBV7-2 ASSSPTSGSLETQY
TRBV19 ASSIAEINNSPLH
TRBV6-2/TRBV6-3 ASSFGGIETDTQY
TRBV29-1 SASLSDLSYNEQF
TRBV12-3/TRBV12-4 ASSSPWGEQF
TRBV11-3 ASKGDSMHSEAF
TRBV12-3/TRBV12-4 ASSLAGGLGEQY
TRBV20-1 SARDLLDIERYNEQF
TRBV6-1 ASSLPGDGYT
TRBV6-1 ASSELADRRFISYEQY
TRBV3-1 ASSPGGRGYT
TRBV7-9 ASSLGRDTGELF
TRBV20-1 SARGGVRDEIQY
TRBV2 ASSEEIGYPI
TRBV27 ASRSGASGMKETQY
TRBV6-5 ASSYSVGFGGDEQY
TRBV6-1 ASRSTGQGAGEQF
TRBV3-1 ASSQVEGKGQY
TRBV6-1 ASSEDRSSYEQY
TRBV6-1 ASTSGPVDTEAF
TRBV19 ASTPGQRYNQPQH
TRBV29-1 SVEPPGVRLNTEAF
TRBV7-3 ASSLGLGNSPLH
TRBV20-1 SARDPRLAEETQY
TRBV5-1 ASSRGTPGAHNEQF
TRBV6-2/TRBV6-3 ASRRQGGSYEQY
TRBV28 ASSYPGEDTEAF
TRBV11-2 ASSPRVAGGDEQF